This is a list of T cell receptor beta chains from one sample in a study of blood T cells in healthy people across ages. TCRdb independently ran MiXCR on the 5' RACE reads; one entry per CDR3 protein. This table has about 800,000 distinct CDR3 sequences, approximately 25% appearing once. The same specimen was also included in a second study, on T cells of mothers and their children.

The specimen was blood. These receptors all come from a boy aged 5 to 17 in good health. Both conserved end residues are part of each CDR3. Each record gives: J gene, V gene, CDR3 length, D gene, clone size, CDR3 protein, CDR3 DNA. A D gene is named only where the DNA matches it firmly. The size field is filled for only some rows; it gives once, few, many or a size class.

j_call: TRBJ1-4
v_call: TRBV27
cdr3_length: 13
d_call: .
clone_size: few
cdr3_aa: CATKRGVGEKLFF
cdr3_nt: TGTGCCACCAAACGCGGGGTTGGTGAAAAACTGTTTTTT

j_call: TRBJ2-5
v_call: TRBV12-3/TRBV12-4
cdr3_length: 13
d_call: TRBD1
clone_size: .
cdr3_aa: CASSPGQGANRNF
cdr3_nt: TGTGCCAGCTCACCGGGACAGGGGGCGAATCGTAACTTC

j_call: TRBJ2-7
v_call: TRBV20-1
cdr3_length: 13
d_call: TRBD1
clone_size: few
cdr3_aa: CSASDRFTYEQYF
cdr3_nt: TGCAGTGCTTCGGACAGGTTTACCTACGAGCAGTACTTC

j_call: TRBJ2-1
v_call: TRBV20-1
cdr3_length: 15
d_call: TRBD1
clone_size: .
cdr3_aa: CSASAGTGAYNEQFF
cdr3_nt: TGCAGTGCTTCGGCCGGGACAGGGGCCTACAATGAGCAGTTCTTC

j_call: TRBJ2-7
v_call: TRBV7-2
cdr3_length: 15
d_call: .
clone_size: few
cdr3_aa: CASSSFRTSPGEQYF
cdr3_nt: TGTGCCAGCAGCTCCTTCAGAACTAGCCCGGGCGAGCAGTACTTC

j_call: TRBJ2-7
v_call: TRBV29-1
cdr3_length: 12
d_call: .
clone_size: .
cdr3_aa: CSGGGGPYEQYF
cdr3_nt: TGCAGCGGGGGTGGGGGCCCCTACGAGCAGTACTTC

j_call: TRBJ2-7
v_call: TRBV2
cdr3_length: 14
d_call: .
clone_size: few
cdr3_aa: CASSGDEYQSEQYF
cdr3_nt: TGTGCCAGCAGTGGAGACGAGTACCAGTCCGAGCAGTACTTC

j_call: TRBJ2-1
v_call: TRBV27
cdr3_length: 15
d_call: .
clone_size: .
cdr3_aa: CASRAVGGSYNEQFF
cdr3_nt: TGTGCCAGCAGGGCCGTAGGGGGATCCTACAATGAGCAGTTCTTC

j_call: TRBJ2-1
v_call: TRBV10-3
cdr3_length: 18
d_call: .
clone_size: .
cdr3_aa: CAISESPPSGAGYNEQFF
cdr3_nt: TGTGCCATCAGTGAGTCTCCCCCATCAGGGGCGGGATACAATGAGCAGTTCTTC

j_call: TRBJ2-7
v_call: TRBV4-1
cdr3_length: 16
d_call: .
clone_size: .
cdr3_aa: CASSQDRVGSSHEQYF
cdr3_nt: TGCGCCAGCAGCCAAGACAGGGTTGGTAGCTCCCACGAGCAGTACTTC

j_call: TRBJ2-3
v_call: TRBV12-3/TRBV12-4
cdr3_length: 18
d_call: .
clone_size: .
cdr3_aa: CASSFGGFRGPVADTQYF
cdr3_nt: TGTGCCAGCAGTTTTGGTGGGTTTAGAGGGCCCGTGGCAGATACGCAGTATTTT

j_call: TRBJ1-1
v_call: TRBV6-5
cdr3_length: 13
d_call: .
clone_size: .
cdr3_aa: CASSYGAGAEAFF
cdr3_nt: TGTGCCAGCAGTTACGGGGCAGGGGCTGAAGCTTTCTTT

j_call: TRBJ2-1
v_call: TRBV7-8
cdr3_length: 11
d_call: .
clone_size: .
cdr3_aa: CASSLGIEQFF
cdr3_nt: TGTGCCAGCAGCTTGGGTATTGAGCAGTTCTTC

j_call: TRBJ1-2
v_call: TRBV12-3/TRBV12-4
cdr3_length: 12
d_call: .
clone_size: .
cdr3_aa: CASSPLDYGYTF
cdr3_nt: TGTGCCAGCAGCCCGTTGGACTATGGCTACACCTTC

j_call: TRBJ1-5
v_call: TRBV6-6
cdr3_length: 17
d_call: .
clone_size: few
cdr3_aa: CASRPPTGTYSNQPQHF
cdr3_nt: TGTGCCAGCAGGCCCCCGACAGGTACTTATAGCAATCAGCCCCAGCATTTT

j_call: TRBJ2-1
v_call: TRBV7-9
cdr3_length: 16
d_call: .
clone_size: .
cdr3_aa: CASSPPWGESYNEQFF
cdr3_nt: TGTGCCAGCAGCCCCCCTTGGGGAGAATCCTACAATGAGCAGTTCTTC

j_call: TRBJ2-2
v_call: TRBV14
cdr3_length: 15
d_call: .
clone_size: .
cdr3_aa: CASSLQGLNTGELFF
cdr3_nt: TGTGCCAGCAGCCTCCAGGGCCTGAACACCGGGGAGCTGTTTTTT

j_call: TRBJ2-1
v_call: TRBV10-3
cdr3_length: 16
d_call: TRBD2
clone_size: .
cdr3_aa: CAISPLRGGIYNEQFF
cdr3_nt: TGTGCCATCAGCCCCTTACGGGGGGGCATCTACAATGAGCAGTTCTTC

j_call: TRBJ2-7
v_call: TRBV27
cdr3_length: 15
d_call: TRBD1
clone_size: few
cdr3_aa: CATKTGQASSYEQYF
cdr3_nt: TGTGCCACCAAGACCGGACAGGCTAGTTCCTACGAGCAGTACTTC

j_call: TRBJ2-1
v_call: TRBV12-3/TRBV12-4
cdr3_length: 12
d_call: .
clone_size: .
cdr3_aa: CASSVMGDEQFF
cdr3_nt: TGTGCCAGCAGTGTTATGGGGGATGAGCAGTTCTTC

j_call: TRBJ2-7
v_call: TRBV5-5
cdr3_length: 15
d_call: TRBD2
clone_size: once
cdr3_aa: CASSLLGLLTYEQYF
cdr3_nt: TGTGCCAGCAGCTTGCTGGGACTACTGACCTACGAGCAGTACTTC

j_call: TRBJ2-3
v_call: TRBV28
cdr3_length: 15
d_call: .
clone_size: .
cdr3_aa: CASSLGLLRTDTQYF
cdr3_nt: TGTGCCAGCAGTTTAGGGCTACTTCGCACAGATACGCAGTATTTT

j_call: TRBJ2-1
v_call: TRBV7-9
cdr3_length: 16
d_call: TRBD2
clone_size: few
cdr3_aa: CASSPKGGPSYYEQFF
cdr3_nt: TGTGCCAGCAGCCCCAAGGGAGGGCCGTCTTATTATGAGCAGTTCTTC

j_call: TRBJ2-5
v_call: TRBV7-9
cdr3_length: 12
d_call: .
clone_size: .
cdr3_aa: CASSYSEEGQDF
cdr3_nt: TGTGCCAGCAGCTACTCTGAAGAGGGGCAGGACTTC

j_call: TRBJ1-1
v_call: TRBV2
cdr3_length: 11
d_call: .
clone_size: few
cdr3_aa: CASSDRAEAFF
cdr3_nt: TGTGCCAGCAGTGATCGAGCTGAAGCTTTCTTT

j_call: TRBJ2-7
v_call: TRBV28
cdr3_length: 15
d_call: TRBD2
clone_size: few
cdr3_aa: CASSSPAGGFHEQYF
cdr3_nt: TGTGCCAGCAGTTCCCCCGCGGGAGGGTTCCACGAGCAGTACTTC

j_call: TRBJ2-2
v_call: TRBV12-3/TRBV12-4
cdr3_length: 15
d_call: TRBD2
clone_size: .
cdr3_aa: CASSSGGASTGELFF
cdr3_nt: TGTGCCAGCAGTTCGGGGGGAGCTAGCACCGGGGAGCTGTTTTTT

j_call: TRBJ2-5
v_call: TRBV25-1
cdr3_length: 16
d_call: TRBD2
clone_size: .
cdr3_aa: CASSDGDGGALETQYF
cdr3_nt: TGTGCCAGCAGTGACGGTGACGGGGGGGCTTTAGAGACCCAGTACTTC

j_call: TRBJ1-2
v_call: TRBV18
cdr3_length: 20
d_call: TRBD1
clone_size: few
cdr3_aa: CASSPLVLPGQAVINYGYTF
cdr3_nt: TGTGCCAGCTCACCATTGGTGTTACCGGGACAGGCCGTGATTAACTATGGCTACACCTTC

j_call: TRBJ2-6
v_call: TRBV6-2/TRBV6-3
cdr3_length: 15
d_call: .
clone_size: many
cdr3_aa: CASTRESSGANVLTF
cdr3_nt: TGTGCCAGCACCCGGGAAAGCTCTGGGGCCAACGTCCTGACTTTC

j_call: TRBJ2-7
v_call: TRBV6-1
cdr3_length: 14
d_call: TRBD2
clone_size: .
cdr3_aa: CASSDLAGIYEQYF
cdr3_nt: TGTGCCAGCAGTGACTTAGCGGGGATCTACGAGCAGTACTTC

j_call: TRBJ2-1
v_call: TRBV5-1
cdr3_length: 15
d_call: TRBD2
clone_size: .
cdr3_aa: CASSGGTSGGYEQFF
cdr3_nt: TGCGCCAGCAGCGGTGGGACTAGCGGGGGTTATGAGCAGTTCTTC

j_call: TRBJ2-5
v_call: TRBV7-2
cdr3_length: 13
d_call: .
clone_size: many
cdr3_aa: CASSLSSLETQYF
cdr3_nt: TGTGCCAGCAGCTTATCGAGCTTAGAGACCCAGTACTTC

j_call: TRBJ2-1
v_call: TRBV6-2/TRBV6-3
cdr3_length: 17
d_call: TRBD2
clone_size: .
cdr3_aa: CASKIKGGASGKETLYF
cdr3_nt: TGTGCCAGCAAGATCAAGGGAGGAGCTAGCGGAAAAGAGACCCTGTACTTC

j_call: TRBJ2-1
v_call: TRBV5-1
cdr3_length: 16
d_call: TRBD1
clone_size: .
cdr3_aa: CASSYRGDEPYNEQFF
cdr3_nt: TGCGCCAGCAGCTACAGGGGGGACGAACCCTACAATGAGCAGTTCTTC

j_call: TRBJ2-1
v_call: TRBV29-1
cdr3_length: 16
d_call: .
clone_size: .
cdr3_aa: CSVDRQDILSYNEQFF
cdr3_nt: TGCAGCGTTGATCGTCAGGACATCCTCTCCTACAATGAGCAGTTCTTC

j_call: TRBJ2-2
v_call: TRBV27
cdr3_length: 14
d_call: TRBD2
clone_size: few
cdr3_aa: CASSSELAPGELFF
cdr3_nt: TGTGCCAGCAGTTCGGAACTAGCGCCCGGGGAGCTGTTTTTT

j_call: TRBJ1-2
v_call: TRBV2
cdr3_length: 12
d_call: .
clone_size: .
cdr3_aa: CASSGNNYGYTF
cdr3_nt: TGTGCCAGCAGTGGCAATAACTATGGCTACACCTTC

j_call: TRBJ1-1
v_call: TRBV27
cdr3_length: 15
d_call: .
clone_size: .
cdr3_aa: CASSLGWAVNTEAFF
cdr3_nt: TGTGCCAGCAGTTTAGGGTGGGCGGTGAACACTGAAGCTTTCTTT

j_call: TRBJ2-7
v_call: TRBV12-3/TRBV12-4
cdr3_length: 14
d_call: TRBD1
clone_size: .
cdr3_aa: CASRSQGTASEQYF
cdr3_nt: TGTGCCAGCAGGTCACAGGGGACGGCCTCCGAGCAGTACTTC

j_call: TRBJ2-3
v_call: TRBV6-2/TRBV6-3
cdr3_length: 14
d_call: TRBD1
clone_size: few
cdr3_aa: CASRRDSSTDTQYF
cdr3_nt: TGTGCCAGCAGGAGGGACAGCAGCACAGATACGCAGTATTTT

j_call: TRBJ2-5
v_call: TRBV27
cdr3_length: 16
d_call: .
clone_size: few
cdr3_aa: CASSSHPTGVLKTQYF
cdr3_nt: TGTGCCAGCAGTTCCCACCCAACGGGGGTGTTAAAGACCCAGTACTTC

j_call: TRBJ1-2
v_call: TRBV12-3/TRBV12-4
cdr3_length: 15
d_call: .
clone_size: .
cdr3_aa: CASSSSGGRGGGYTF
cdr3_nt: TGTGCCAGCAGTTCTTCTGGCGGGAGAGGGGGTGGCTACACCTTC

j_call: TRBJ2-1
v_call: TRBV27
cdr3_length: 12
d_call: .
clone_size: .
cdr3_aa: CASSLTSDEQFF
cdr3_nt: TGTGCCAGCAGTTTGACGAGCGATGAGCAGTTCTTC

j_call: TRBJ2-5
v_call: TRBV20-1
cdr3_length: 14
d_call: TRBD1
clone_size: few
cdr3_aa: CSAQHRDRGETQYF
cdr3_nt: TGCAGTGCCCAGCACCGGGACAGGGGAGAGACCCAGTACTTC

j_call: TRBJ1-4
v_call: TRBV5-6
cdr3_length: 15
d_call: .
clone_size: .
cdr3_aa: CASSLASKYNEKLFF
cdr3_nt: TGTGCCAGCAGCTTGGCGTCAAAGTATAATGAAAAACTGTTTTTT

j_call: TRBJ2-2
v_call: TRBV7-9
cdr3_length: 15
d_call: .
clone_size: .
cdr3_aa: CASSFSRSNTGELFF
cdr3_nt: TGTGCCAGCAGCTTTTCCAGATCGAACACCGGGGAGCTGTTTTTT

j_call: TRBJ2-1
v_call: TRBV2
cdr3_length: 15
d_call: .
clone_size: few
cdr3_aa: CASSYRRASYNEQFF
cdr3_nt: TGTGCCAGCAGTTACAGGAGAGCCTCCTACAATGAGCAGTTCTTC